Sequencing of this TCR beta chain was carried out in a study of cytomegalovirus exposure and HLA in healthy donors. Study outcomes and limitations: Cytomegalovirus association was assigned to about 180 TCR beta chains. Despite most TCR sequences being rare, some public TCRs occurred in many donors.

TCRdb's copy holds only in-frame clones and misses some; the assay was immunoSEQ multiplex PCR. The data contain some 150,000 clones, approximately 92% of them seen just once; the ten biggest clones take up 9%. The CDR3 loop spans 13 amino acids. The V gene's germline CDR1 is LGHNT and CDR2 FRNRAP. Between the trimmed V and J ends, which lost 5 bases and 3 bases, there was a span of 10 bases. As concerns this clone: Its antigen is currently unknown.

The donors formed part of the approximately 130-subject validation cohort, distinct from the roughly 700-subject first cohort. Sequenced material: PBMCs. V usage is TRBV12-5 and J usage is TRBJ2-5; D is perhaps TRBD2 (5 bases). The clonotype originates from a woman younger than 35 in good health and CMV-seropositive. CDR3 region: CASGVGSKETQYF. The CDR3 nucleotides are TGTGCTAGTGGTGTGGGGAGCAAAGAGACCCAGTACTTC.